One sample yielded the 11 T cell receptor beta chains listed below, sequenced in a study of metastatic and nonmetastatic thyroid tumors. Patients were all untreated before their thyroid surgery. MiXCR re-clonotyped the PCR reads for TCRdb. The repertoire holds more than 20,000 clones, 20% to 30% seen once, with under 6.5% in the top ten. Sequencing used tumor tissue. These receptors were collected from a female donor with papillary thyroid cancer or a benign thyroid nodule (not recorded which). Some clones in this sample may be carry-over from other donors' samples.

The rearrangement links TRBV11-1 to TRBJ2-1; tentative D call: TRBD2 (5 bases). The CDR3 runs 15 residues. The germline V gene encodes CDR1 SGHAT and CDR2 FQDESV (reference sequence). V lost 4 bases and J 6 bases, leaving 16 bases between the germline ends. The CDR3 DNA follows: TGTGCCAGCAGCTCACTACAACTAGTGGGCAATGAGCAGTTCTTC. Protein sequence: CASSSLQLVGNEQFF. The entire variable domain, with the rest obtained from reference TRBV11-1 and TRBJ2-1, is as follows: EAEVAQSPRYKITEKSQAVAFWCDPISGHATLYWYRQILGQGPELLVQFQDESVVDDSQLPKDRFSAERLKGVDSTLKIQPAELGDSAMYLCASSSLQLVGNEQFFGPGTRLTVL.

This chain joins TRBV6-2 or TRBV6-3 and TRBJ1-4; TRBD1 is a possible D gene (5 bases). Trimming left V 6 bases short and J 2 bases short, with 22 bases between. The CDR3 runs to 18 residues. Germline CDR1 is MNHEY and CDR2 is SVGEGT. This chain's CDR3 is CASSPTKSGITTNEKLFF. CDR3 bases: TGTGCCAGCAGCCCGACAAAATCAGGGATAACTACTAATGAAAAACTGTTTTTT.

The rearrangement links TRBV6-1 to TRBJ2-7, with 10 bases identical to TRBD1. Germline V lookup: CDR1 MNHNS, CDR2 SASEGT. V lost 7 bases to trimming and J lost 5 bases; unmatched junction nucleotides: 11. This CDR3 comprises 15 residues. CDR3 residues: CASTPRQGARDEQYF. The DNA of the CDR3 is TGTGCCAGCACACCTAGACAGGGGGCTCGGGACGAGCAGTACTTC.

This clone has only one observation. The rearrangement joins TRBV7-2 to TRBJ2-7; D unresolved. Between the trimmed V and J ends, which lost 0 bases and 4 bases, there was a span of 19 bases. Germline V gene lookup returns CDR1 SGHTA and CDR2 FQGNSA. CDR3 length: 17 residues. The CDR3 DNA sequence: TGTGCCAGCAGCTTAGCGGAATCAGTCCCCGCAGCGTACGAGCAGTACTTC. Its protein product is CASSLAESVPAAYEQYF.

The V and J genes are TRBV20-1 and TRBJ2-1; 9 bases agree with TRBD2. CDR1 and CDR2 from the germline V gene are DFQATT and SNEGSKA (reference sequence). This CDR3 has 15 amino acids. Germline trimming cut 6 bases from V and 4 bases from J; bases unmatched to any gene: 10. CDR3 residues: CSALPVTSGYNEQFF. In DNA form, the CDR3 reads TGCAGTGCCCTCCCGGTGACTAGCGGTTACAATGAGCAGTTCTTC.

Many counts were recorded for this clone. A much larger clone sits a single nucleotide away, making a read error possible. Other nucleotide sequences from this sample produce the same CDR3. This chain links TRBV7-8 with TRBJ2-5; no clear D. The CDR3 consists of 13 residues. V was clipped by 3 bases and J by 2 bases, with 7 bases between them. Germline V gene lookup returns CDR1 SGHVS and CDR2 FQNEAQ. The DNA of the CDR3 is TGTGCCAGCAGCTTCTACACACAAGAGACCCAGTACTTC. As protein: CASSFYTQETQYF.

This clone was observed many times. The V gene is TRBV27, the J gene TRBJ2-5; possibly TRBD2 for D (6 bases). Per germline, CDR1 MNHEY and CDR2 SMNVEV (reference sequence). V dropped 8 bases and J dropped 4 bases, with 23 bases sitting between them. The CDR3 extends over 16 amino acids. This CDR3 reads CASAPWDSDRGETQYF. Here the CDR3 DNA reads TGTGCCAGCGCCCCTTGGGACTCCGACCGTGGAGAGACCCAGTACTTC.

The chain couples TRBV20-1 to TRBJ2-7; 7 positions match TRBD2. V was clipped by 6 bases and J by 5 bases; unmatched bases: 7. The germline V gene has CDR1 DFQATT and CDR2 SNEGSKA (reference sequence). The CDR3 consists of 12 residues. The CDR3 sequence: CSAGGRFDEQYF. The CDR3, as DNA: TGCAGTGCGGGAGGGCGGTTCGACGAGCAGTACTTC.

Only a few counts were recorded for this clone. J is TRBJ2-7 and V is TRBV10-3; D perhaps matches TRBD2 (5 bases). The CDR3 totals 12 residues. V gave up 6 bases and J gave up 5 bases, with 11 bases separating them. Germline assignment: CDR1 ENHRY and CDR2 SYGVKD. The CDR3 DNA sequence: TGTGCCATCAGAGCGGAAGGTCACGAGCAGTACTTC. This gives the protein CAIRAEGHEQYF.

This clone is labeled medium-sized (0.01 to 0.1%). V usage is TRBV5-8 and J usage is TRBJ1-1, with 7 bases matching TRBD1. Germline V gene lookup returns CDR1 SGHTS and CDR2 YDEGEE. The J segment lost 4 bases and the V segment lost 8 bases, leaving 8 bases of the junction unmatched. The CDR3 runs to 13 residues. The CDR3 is CASLNRGSTEAFF. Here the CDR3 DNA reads TGTGCCAGTCTAAACAGGGGTTCCACTGAAGCTTTCTTT.

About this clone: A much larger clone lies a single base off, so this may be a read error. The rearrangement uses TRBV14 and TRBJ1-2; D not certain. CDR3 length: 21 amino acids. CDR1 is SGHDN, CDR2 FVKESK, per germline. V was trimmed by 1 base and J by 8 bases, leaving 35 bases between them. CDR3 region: CASSQGVMSVWSANFFRGYTF. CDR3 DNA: TGTGCCAGCAGCCAAGGGGTTATGAGTGTGTGGTCAGCCAACTTTTTTCGGGGCTACACCTTC.